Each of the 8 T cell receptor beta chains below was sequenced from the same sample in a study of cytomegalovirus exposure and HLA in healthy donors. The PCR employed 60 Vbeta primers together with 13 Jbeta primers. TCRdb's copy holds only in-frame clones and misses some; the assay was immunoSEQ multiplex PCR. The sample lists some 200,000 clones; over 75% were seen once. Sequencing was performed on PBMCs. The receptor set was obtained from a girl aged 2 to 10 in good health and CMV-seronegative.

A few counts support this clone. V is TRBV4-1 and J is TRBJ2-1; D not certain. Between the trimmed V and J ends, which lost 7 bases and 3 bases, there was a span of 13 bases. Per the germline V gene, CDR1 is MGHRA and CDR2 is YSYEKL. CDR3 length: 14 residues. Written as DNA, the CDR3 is TGCGCCAGCACCACGTTCTCAGGCTACAATGAGCAGTTCTTC. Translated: CASTTFSGYNEQFF.

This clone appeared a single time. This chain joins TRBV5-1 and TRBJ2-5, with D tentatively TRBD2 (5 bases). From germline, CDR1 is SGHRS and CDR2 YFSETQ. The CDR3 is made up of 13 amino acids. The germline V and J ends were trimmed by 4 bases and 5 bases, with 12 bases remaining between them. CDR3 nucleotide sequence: TGCGCCAGCAGCACACTAGTTGCCGAGACCCAGTACTTC. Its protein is CASSTLVAETQYF.

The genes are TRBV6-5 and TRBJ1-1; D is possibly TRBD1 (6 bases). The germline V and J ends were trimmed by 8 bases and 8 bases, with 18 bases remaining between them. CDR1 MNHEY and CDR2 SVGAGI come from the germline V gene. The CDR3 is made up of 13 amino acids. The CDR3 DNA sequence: TGTGCCAGCTACGAGAACAGGGTGAGAGAAGCTTTCTTT. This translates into CASYENRVREAFF.

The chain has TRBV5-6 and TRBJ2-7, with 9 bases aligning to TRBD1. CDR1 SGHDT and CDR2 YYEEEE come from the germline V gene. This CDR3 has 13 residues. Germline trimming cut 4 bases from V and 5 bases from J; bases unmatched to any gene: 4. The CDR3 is CASSRGTGNEQYF. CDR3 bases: TGTGCCAGCAGCCGTGGGACAGGGAACGAGCAGTACTTC.

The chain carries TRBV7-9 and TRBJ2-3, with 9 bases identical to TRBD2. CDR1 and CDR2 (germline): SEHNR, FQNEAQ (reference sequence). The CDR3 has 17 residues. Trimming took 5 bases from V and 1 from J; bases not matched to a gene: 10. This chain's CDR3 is CASSIGTSILRTDTQYF. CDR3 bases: TGTGCCAGCAGCATCGGGACTAGCATCCTGCGCACAGATACGCAGTATTTT. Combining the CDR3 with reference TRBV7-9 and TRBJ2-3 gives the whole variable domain DTGVSQNPRHKITKRGQNVTFRCDPISEHNRLYWYRQTLGQGPEFLTYFQNEAQLEKSRLLSDRFSAERPKGSFSTLEIQRTEQGDSAMYLCASSIGTSILRTDTQYFGPGTRLTVL.

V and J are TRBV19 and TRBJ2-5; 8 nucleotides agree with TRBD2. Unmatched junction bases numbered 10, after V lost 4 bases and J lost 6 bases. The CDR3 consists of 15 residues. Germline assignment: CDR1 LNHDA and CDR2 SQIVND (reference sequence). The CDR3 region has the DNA TGTGCCAGTAGTACCCCGGGACTAGGGGTACAGACCCAGTACTTC. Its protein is CASSTPGLGVQTQYF.

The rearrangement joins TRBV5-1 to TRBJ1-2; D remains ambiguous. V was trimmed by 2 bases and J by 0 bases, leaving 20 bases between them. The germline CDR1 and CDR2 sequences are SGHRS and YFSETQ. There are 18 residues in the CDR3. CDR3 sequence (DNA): TGCGCCAGCAGCTTCCCCCGGACCCTCGGGAGATCTAACTATGGCTACACCTTC. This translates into CASSFPRTLGRSNYGYTF.

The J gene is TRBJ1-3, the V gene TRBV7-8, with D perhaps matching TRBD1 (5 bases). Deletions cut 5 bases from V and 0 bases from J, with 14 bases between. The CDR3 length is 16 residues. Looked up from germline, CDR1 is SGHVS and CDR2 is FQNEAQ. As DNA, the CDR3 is TGTGCCAGCAGCCCTAGGGGCGCCTTCTCTGGAAACACCATATATTTT. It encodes CASSPRGAFSGNTIYF.